These T cell receptor beta chains were read from a single sample in a study of blood T cell repertoires in COVID-19. The protocol was immunoSEQ multiplex PCR, while the TCRdb copy is restricted to in-frame clones and leaves out a portion. There are about 160,000 clones in the sample; roughly 82% occur only once, and less than 2.5% lies in the top ten. Source material: peripheral blood. The receptors originated from a man between 65 and 85 years old with acute or convalescent COVID-19. CDR3s include the opening cysteine and the closing phenylalanine or tryptophan.

j_gene,v_gene,CDR3aa
TRBJ1-1,TRBV7-2,CASSSDRNTEAFF
TRBJ2-5,TRBV30,CAWTLDREGGTQYF
TRBJ1-1,TRBV7-9,CASRPNLGQSTEAFF
TRBJ1-5,TRBV19,CASSIPDRPLHF
TRBJ2-7,TRBV24-1,CATSDTRPDGRYEQYF
TRBJ2-3,TRBV5-1,CASSLWLREGGTDTQYF
TRBJ2-1,TRBV24-1,CATSDSGQGNKEQFF
TRBJ2-3,TRBV19,CASSRTPGTQYF
TRBJ2-1,TRBV9,CASSVAGRVVNEQFF
TRBJ2-1,TRBV4-2,CASSQAYGGNYNEQFF